Below, one T cell receptor (beta chain) is given with its context. These data are taken from a study of blood T cells in healthy people across ages. Trimming left V 1 base short and J 0 bases short, with 12 bases between. Germline loops: CDR1 SGHTA, CDR2 FQGNSA. CDR3 size: 16 residues. Using a J-beta primer mix together with a sample-barcoded 5' primer, a second PCR was run for about 7 to 12 cycles. TCRdb reprocessed the 5' RACE reads with MiXCR, giving one entry per CDR3 protein. The sample lists roughly 2 million distinct CDR3 sequences, around half seen once, with less than 2.5% in the top ten. Sequencing was carried out using blood. The clonotype was recovered from a woman aged 40 to 50 in good health. V is TRBV7-2 and J is TRBJ1-2; D is uncertain. The CDR3 region is CASSLVSTGTNYGYTF. CDR3 DNA sequence: TGTGCCAGCAGCTTAGTTTCGACGGGAACTAACTATGGCTACACCTTC.